The 19 T cell receptor beta chains listed next were all sequenced from one sample in a study of T cells in severe cutaneous drug reactions. Sequenced patients had Stevens-Johnson syndrome or toxic epidermal necrolysis caused by carbamazepine. TCR subtype-specific primers in iRepertoire multiplex PCR prepared libraries for bulk and single-cell sequencing. One entry per CDR3 protein, without DNA, is what TCRdb gives after re-calling the multiplex PCR reads. In all, the sample yields 20,000 to 25,000 distinct CDR3 sequences. Sequencing was carried out using PBMCs. The receptor source for this set is a human donor with toxic epidermal necrolysis, a severe cutaneous drug reaction.

The V gene is TRBV10-3, the J gene TRBJ2-4; TCRdb selects TRBD1, and the lack of DNA leaves this call unchecked. Germline V CDR1 and CDR2: ENHRY, SYGVKD. The CDR3 is made up of 14 amino acids. The CDR3: CAISSGGVGNIQYF.

The V call is TRBV10-3, the J call TRBJ1-5; without DNA, the TCRdb call of TRBD1 cannot be checked. CDR3 size: 13 residues. Germline values: CDR1 ENHRY, CDR2 SYGVKD. The CDR3 spells CAIGTGIDQPQHF.

The chain recombines TRBV6-1 with TRBJ2-1; as DNA is missing, the TRBD2 call by TCRdb cannot be tested. Germline CDR1 MNHNS, CDR2 SASEGT. This CDR3 is 15 amino acids long. The CDR3 loop is CASSAMAGSYNEQFF.

In terms of frequency, this clonotype is medium-sized. This sequence joins TRBV18 and TRBJ2-7. Germline-derived CDR1 and CDR2 are KGHSH and LQKENI. This CDR3 is built from 14 residues. CDR3 residues: CASSLDHTSYEQYF.

This chain uses TRBV20-1 with TRBJ2-7; without DNA, the TCRdb call of TRBD2 cannot be checked. The germline V gene has CDR1 DFQATT and CDR2 SNEGSKA (reference sequence). The CDR3 sequence is 15 residues long. The CDR3 sequence: CSAREAWGAEGEQYF.

The CDR3 here is CASSLGGEEYF. The chain has TRBV5-1 and TRBJ2-7. CDR3 length: 11 residues. Per the germline V gene, CDR1 is SGHRS and CDR2 is YFSETQ. The whole variable domain, remainder taken from reference TRBV5-1 and TRBJ2-7, is KAGVTQTPRYLIKTRGQQVTLSCSPISGHRSVSWYQQTPGQGLQFLFEYFSETQRNKGNFPGRFSGRQFSNSRSEMNVSTLELGDSALYLCASSLGGEEYFGPGTRLTVT.

The chain combines TRBV19 with TRBJ1-6; TCRdb indicates TRBD1, and absent DNA this call remains unverified. Germline CDR1 LNHDA, CDR2 SQIVND (reference sequence). The CDR3 runs 15 residues. The CDR3 sequence: CASSNRGLLNSPLHF. The full variable domain, rest sourced from reference TRBV19 and TRBJ1-6, is DGGITQSPKYLFRKEGQNVTLSCEQNLNHDAMYWYRQDPGQGLRLIYYSQIVNDFQKGDIAEGYSVSREKKESFPLTVTSAQKNPTAFYLCASSNRGLLNSPLHFGNGTRLTVT.

The rearrangement links TRBV6-6 to TRBJ2-7; absent DNA, TCRdb's TRBD2 call cannot be checked. The CDR3 has 16 amino acids. Germline lookup yields CDR1 MNHNY and CDR2 SVGAGI (reference sequence). CDR3 loop: CASRGTSGRFPYEQYF.

CDR3 sequence: CASSLAQGLAGGPWDEQYF. The V gene is TRBV7-2, the J gene TRBJ2-7; the TRBD2 assignment by TCRdb is unverifiable without DNA. This CDR3 region has 19 residues. Germline values: CDR1 SGHTA, CDR2 FQGNSA.

CDR3 protein: CASSLRLPGGMHAPLDEQFF. V and J are TRBV28 and TRBJ2-1; the TRBD2 assignment by TCRdb is unverifiable without DNA. The germline CDR1 and CDR2 sequences are MDHEN and SYDVKM. The CDR3 totals 20 residues. Filled out from reference TRBV28 and TRBJ2-1, the complete variable domain reads DVKVTQSSRYLVKRTGEKVFLECVQDMDHENMFWYRQDPGLGLRLIYFSYDVKMKEKGDIPEGYSVSREKKERFSLILESASTNQTSMYLCASSLRLPGGMHAPLDEQFFGPGTRLTVL.

The V call is TRBV20-1, the J call TRBJ2-3; checking the TCRdb D call of TRBD2 is not possible without DNA. This CDR3 has 14 residues. Germline V gene sequence: CDR1 DFQATT, CDR2 SNEGSKA (reference sequence). CDR3 sequence reads: CSADQGLSTDTQYF.

The CDR3 here is CASSEGLLNTEAFF. The gene calls are TRBV6-1 and TRBJ1-1. Per the germline V gene, CDR1 is MNHNS and CDR2 is SASEGT. The CDR3 length is 14 residues.

The CDR3 sequence is CASSAGQGGMRSSGNTIYF. This chain links TRBV27 with TRBJ1-3; without DNA, the TCRdb call of TRBD1 cannot be checked. The CDR3 spans 19 residues. From germline, CDR1 is MNHEY and CDR2 SMNVEV (reference sequence).

The gene calls are TRBV14 and TRBJ2-7. This CDR3 has 15 amino acids. From germline, CDR1 is SGHDN and CDR2 FVKESK. The CDR3 sequence is CASSQIMGSSYEQYF.

V usage is TRBV18 and J usage is TRBJ2-5; TCRdb indicates TRBD1, and absent DNA this call remains unverified. CDR1 and CDR2 (germline): KGHSH, LQKENI. The CDR3 spans 15 residues. CDR3 residues: CASSPRQGVGETQYF.

V is TRBV29-1 and J is TRBJ2-7; TCRdb's D gene call, TRBD1, goes unchecked for lack of DNA. Germline lookup yields CDR1 SQVTM and CDR2 ANQGSEA. The CDR3 length is 13 residues. The CDR3 is CSVEGTGGPEQYF.

V is TRBV20-1 and J is TRBJ2-3; TCRdb proposes TRBD2, but this gene call is untestable without DNA. This CDR3 spans 15 amino acids. The germline V gene has CDR1 DFQATT and CDR2 SNEGSKA (reference sequence). This CDR3 is CSASTSGRASDTQYF.

The V gene is TRBV20-1, the J gene TRBJ2-1. Germline loops: CDR1 DFQATT, CDR2 SNEGSKA (reference sequence). The CDR3 has 12 amino acids. The CDR3 loop is CSVDSGMKKQFF.

The gene calls are TRBV12-3 or TRBV12-4 and TRBJ2-1; TCRdb indicates TRBD2, and absent DNA this call remains unverified. CDR3 size: 17 residues. The chain's CDR3 is CASSLFSLAGVSNEQFF.